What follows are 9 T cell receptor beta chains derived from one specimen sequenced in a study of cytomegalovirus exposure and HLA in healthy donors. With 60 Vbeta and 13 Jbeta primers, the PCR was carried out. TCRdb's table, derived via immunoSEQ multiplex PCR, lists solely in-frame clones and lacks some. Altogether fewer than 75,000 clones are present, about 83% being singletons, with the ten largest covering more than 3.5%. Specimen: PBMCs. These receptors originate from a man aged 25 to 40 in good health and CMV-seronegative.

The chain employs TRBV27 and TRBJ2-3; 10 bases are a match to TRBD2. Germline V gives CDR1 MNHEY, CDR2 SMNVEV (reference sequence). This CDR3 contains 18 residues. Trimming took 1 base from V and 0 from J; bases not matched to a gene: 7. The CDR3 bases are TGTGCCAGCAGTTTATTAGCGGGAGGACTTCTTAGCACAGATACGCAGTATTTT. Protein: CASSLLAGGLLSTDTQYF.

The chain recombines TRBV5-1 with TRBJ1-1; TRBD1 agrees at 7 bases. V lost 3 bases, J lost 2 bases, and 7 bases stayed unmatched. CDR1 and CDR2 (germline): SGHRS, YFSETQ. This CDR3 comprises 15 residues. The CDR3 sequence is CASSSRTGGNTEAFF. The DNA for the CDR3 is TGCGCCAGCAGCTCCAGGACAGGCGGCAACACTGAAGCTTTCTTT.

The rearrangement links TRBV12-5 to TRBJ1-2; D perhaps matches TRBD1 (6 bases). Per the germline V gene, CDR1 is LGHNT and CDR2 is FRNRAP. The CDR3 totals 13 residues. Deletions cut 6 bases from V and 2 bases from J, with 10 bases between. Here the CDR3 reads CASGDRRNYGYTF. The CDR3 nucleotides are TGTGCTAGTGGCGACAGGAGAAACTATGGCTACACCTTC. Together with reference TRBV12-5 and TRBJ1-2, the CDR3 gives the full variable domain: DARVTQTPRHKVTEMGQEVTMRCQPILGHNTVFWYRQTMMQGLELLAYFRNRAPLDDSGMPKDRFSAEMPDATLATLKIQPSEPRDSAVYFCASGDRRNYGYTFGSGTRLTVV.

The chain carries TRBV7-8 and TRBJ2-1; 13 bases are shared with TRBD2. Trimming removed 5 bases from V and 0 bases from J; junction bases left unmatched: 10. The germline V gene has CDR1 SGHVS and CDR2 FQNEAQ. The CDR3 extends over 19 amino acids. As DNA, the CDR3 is TGTGCCAGCAGCAATTTACTAGCGGGAGGGCCTAGCTCCTACAATGAGCAGTTCTTC. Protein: CASSNLLAGGPSSYNEQFF.

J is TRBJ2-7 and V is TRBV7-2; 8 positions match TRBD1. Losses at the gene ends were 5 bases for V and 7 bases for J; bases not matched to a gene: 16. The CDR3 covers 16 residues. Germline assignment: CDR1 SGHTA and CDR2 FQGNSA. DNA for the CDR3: TGTGCCAGCAGCCGTGGACAGGGCGCCCGACGTGGGGAGCAGTACTTC. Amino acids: CASSRGQGARRGEQYF.

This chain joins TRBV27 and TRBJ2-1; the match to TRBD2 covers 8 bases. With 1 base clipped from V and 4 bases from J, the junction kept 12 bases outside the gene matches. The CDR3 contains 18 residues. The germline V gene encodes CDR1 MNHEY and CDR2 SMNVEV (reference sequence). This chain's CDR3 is CASSLFLPGGGRYNEQFF. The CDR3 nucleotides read TGTGCCAGCAGTTTATTCCTACCGGGCGGGGGGCGGTACAATGAGCAGTTCTTC.

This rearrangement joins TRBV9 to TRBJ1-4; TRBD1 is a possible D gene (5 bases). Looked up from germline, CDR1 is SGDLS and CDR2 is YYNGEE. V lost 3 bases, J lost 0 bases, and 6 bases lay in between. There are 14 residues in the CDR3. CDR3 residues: CASSATATNEKLFF. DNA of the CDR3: TGTGCCAGCAGCGCGACAGCAACTAATGAAAAACTGTTTTTT.

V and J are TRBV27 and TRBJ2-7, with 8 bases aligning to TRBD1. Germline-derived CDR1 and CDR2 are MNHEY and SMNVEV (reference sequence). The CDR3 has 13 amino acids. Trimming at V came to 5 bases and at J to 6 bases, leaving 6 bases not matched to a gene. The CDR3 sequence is CASSPGQGSEQYF. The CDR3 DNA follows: TGTGCCAGCAGTCCAGGACAGGGTTCCGAGCAGTACTTC.

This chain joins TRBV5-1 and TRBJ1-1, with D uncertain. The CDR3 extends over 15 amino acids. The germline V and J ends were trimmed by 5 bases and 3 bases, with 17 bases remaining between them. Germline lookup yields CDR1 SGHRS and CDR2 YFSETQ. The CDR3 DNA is TGCGCCAGCAGGAGGGTAGTGGGCCTACACACTGAAGCTTTCTTT. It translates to CASRRVVGLHTEAFF.